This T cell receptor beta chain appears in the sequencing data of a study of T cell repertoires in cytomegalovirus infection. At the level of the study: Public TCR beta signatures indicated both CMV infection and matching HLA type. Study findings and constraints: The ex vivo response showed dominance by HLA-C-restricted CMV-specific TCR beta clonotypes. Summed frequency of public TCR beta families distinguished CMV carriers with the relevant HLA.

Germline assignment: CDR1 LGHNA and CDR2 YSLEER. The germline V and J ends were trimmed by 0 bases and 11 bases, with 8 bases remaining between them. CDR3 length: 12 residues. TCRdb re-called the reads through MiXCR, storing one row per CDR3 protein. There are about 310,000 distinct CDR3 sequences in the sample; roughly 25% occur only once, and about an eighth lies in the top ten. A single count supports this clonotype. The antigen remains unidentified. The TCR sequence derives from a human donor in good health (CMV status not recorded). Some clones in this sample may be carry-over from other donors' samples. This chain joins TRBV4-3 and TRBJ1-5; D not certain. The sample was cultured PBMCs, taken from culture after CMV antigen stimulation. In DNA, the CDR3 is TGCGCCAGCAGCCAAGATAGCGGGACCCAGCATTTT. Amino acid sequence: CASSQDSGTQHF.